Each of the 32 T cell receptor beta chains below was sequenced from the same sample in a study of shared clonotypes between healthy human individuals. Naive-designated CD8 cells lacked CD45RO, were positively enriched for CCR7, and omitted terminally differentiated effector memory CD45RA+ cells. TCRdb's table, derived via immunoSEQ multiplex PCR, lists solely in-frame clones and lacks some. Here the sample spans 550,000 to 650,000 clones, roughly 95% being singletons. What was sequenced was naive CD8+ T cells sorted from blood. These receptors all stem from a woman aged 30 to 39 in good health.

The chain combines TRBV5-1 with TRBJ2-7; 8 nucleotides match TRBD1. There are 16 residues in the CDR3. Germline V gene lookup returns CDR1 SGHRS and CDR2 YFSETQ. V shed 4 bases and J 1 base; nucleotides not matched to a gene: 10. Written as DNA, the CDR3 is TGCGCCAGCAGCAGTACTCCGGGACAGGAGTCCTACGAGCAGTACTTC. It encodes CASSSTPGQESYEQYF.

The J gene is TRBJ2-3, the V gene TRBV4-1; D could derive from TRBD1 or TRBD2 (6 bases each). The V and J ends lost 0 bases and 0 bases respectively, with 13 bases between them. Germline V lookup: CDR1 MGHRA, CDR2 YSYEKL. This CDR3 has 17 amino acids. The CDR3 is CASSQEGGPPSTDTQYF. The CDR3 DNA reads TGCGCCAGCAGCCAAGAAGGGGGGCCGCCAAGCACAGATACGCAGTATTTT.

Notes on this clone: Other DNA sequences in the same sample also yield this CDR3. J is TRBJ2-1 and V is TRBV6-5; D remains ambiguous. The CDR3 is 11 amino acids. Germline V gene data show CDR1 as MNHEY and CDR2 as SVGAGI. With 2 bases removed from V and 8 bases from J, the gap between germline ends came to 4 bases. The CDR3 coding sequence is TGTGCCAGCAGTTACGGGGATGAGCAGTTCTTC. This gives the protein CASSYGDEQFF.

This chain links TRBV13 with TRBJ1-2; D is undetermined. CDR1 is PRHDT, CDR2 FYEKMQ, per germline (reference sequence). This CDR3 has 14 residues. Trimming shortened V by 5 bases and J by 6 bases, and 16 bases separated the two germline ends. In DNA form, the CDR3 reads TGTGCCAGCAGCCTACAACGGACGTGGGATGGCTACACCTTC. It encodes CASSLQRTWDGYTF. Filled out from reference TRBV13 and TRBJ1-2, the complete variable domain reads AAGVIQSPRHLIKEKRETATLKCYPIPRHDTVYWYQQGPGQDPQFLISFYEKMQSDKGSIPDRFSAQQFSDYHSELNMSSLELGDSALYFCASSLQRTWDGYTFGSGTRLTVV.

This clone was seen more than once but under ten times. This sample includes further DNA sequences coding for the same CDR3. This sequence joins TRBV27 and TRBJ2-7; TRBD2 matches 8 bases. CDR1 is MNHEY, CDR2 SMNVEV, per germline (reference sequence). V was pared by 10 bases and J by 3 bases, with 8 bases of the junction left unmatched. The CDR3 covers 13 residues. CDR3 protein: CAIRGGTGYEQYF. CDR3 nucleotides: TGTGCCATTCGGGGGGGGACCGGCTACGAGCAGTACTTC.

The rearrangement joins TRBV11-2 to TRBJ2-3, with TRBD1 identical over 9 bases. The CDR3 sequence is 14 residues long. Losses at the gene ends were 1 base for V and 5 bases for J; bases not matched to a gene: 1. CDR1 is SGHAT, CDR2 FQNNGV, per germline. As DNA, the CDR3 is TGTGCCAGCAGCTTAGGGACAGGGGAAGATACGCAGTATTTT. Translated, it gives CASSLGTGEDTQYF. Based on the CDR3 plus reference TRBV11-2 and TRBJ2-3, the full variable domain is EAGVAQSPRYKIIEKRQSVAFWCNPISGHATLYWYQQILGQGPKLLIQFQNNGVVDDSQLPKDRFSAERLKGVDSTLKIQPAKLEDSAVYLCASSLGTGEDTQYFGPGTRLTVL.

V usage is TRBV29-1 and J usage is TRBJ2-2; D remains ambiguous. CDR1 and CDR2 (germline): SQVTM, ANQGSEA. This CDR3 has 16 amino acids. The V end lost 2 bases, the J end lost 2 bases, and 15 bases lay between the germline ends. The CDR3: CSVEWMDPGNTGELFF. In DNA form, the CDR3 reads TGCAGCGTTGAATGGATGGACCCGGGCAACACCGGGGAGCTGTTTTTT.

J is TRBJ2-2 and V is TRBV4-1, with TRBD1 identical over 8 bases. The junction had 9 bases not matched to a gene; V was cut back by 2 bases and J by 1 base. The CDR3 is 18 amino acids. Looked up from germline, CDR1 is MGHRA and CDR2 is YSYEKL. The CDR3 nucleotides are TGCGCCAGCAGCCAACAGGGGGCGCTCGGCCTGAACACCGGGGAGCTGTTTTTT. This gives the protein CASSQQGALGLNTGELFF.

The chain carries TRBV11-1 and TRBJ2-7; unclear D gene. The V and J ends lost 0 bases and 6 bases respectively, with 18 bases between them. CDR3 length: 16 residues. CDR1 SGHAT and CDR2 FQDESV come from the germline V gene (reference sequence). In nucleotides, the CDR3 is TGTGCCAGCAGCTTAGCTCGATTTGGCGTTTTCGCCGAGCAGTACTTC. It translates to CASSLARFGVFAEQYF. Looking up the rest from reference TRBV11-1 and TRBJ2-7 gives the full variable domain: EAEVAQSPRYKITEKSQAVAFWCDPISGHATLYWYRQILGQGPELLVQFQDESVVDDSQLPKDRFSAERLKGVDSTLKIQPAELGDSAMYLCASSLARFGVFAEQYFGPGTRLTVT.

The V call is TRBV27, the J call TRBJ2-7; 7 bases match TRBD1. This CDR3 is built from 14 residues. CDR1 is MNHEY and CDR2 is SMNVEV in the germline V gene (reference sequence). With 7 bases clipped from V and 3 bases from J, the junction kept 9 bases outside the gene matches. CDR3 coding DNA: TGTGCCAGCAAACCCGGGACAGAGAACTACGAGCAGTACTTC. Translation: CASKPGTENYEQYF.

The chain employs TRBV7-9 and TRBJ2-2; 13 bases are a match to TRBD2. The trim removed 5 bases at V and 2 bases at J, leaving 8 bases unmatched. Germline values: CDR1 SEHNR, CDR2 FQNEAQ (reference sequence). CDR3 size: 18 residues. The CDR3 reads CASSLGLAGEGNTGELFF. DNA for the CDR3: TGTGCCAGCAGCCTTGGACTAGCGGGAGAAGGTAACACCGGGGAGCTGTTTTTT.

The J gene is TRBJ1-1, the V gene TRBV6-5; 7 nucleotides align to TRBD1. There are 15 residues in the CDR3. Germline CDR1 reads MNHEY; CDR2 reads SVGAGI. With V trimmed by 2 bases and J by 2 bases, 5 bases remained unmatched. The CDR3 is CASSYGGQLNTEAFF. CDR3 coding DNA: TGTGCCAGCAGTTACGGGGGACAGTTAAACACTGAAGCTTTCTTT.

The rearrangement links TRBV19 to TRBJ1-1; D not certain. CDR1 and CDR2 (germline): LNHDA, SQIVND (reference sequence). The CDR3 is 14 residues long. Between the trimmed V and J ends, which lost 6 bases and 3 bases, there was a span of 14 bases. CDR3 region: CASRTPRGDTEAFF. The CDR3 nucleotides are TGTGCCAGTAGAACTCCGCGCGGGGACACTGAAGCTTTCTTT.

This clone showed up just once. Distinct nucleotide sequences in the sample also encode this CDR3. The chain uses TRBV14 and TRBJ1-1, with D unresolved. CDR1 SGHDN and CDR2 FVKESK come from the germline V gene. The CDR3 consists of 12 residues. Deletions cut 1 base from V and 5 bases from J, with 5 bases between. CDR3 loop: CASSQVSTEAFF. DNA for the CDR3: TGTGCCAGCAGCCAAGTTTCGACTGAAGCTTTCTTT.

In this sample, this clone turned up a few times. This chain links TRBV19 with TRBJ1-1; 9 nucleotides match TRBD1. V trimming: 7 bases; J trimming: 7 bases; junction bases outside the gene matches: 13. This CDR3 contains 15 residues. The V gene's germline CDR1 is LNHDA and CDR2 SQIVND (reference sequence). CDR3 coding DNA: TGTGCCAGTACCGTCAGGGACAGGGTGGTAAGTGAAGCTTTCTTT. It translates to CASTVRDRVVSEAFF.

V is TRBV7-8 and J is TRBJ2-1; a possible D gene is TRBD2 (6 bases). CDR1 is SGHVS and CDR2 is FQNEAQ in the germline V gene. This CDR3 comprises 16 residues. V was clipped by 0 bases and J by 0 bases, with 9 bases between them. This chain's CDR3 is CASSLAVRGSYNEQFF. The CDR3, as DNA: TGTGCCAGCAGCTTAGCGGTGCGGGGCTCCTACAATGAGCAGTTCTTC.

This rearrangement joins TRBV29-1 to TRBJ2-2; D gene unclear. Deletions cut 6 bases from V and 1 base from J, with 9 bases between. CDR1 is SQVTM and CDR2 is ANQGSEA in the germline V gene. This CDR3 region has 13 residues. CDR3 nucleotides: TGCAGCGTCGCGCCCGAGAACACCGGGGAGCTGTTTTTT. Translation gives CSVAPENTGELFF.

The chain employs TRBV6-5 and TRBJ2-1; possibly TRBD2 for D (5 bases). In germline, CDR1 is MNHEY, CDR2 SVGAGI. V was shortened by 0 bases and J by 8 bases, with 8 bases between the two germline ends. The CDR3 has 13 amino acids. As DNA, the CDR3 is TGTGCCAGCAGTTACTCGGACTTCCATGAGCAGTTCTTC. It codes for CASSYSDFHEQFF.

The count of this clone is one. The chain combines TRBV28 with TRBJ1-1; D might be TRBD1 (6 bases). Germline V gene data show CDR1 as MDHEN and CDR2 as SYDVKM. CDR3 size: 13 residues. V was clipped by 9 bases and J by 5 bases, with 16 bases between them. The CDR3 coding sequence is TGTGCCAGTAAAATGAGGGGGGGAACTGAAGCTTTCTTT. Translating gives CASKMRGGTEAFF.

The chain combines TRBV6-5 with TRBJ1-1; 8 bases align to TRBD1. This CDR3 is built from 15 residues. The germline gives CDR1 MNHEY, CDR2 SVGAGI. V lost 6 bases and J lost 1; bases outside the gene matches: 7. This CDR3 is CASSRTTGANTEAFF. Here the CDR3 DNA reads TGTGCCAGCAGCCGAACGACAGGGGCGAACACTGAAGCTTTCTTT.

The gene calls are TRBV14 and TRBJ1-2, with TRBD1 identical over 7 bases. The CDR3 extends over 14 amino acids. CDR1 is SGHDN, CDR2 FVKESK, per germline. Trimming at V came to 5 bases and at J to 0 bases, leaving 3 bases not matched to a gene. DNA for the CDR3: TGTGCCAGCAGCTTCGGGACAGCTAACTATGGCTACACCTTC. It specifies CASSFGTANYGYTF.

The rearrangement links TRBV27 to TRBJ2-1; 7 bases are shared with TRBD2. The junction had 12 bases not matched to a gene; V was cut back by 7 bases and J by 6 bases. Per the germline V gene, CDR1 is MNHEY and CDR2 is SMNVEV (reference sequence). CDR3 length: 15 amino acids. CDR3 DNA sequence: TGTGCCAGCACCTCCTGGCAGGGCGGGAGCAATGAGCAGTTCTTC. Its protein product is CASTSWQGGSNEQFF.

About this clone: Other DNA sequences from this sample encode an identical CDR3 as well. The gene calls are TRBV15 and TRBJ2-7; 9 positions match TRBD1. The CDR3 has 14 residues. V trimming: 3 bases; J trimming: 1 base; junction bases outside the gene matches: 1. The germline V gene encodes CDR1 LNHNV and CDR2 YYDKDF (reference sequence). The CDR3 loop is CATSSGQGSYEQYF. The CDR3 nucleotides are TGTGCCACCAGCAGTGGACAGGGGTCCTACGAGCAGTACTTC.

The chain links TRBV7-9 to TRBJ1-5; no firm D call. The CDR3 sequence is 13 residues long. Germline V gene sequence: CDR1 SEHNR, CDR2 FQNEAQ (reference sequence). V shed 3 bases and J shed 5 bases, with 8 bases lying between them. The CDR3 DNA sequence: TGTGCCAGCAGCTTTGATTCATATCAGCCCCAGCATTTT. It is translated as CASSFDSYQPQHF.

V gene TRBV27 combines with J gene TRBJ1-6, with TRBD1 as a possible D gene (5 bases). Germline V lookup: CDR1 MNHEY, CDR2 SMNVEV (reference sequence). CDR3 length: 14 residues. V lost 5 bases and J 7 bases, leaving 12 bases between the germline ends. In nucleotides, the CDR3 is TGTGCCAGCAGTCCCGGCGGGGGGAATTCACCCCTCCACTTT. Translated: CASSPGGGNSPLHF.

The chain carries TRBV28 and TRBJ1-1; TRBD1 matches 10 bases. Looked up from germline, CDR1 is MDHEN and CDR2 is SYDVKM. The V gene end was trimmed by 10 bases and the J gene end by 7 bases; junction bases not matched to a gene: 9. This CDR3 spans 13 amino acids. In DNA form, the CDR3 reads TGTGCCACCCTCGACAGGGGGCGGGATGAAGCTTTCTTT. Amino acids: CATLDRGRDEAFF.

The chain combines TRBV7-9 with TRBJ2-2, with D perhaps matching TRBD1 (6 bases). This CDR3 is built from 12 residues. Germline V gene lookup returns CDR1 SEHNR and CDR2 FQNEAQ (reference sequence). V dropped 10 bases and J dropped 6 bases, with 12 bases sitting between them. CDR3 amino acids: CANTKGAGELFF. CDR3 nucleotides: TGTGCCAATACAAAGGGGGCCGGGGAGCTGTTTTTT.

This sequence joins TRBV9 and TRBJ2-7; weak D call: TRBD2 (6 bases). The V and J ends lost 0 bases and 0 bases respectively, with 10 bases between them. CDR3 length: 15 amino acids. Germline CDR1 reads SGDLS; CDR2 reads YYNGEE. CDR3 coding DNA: TGTGCCAGCAGCGTAGGGGGGGAGTTCTCCTACGAGCAGTACTTC. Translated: CASSVGGEFSYEQYF.

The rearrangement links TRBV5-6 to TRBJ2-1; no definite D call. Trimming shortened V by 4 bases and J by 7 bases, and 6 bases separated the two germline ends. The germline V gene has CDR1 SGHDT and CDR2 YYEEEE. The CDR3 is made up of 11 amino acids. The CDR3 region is CASSRLNEQFF. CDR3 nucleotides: TGTGCCAGCAGCCGGCTTAATGAGCAGTTCTTC.

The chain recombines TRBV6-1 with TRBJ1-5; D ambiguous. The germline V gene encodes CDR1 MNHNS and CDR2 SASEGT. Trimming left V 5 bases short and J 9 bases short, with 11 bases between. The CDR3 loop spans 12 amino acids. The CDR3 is CASSSRKAPQHF. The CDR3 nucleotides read TGTGCCAGCAGTTCACGGAAAGCGCCCCAGCATTTT.

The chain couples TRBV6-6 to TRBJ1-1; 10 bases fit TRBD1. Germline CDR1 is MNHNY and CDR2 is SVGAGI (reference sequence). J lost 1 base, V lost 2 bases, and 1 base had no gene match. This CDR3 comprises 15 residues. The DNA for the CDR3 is TGTGCCAGCAGTTACCGACAGGGGGCGAACACTGAAGCTTTCTTT. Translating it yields CASSYRQGANTEAFF.

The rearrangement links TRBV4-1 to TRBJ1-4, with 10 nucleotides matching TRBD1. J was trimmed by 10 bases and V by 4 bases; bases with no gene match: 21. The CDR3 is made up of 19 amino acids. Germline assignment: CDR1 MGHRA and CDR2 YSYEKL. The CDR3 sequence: CASSPKEDSGTGVKGKLFF. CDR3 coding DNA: TGCGCCAGCAGCCCTAAAGAAGATTCAGGGACAGGGGTGAAGGGAAAACTGTTTTTT.